One and the same sample provided the 9 T cell receptor beta chains below, sequenced in a study of T cell clusters in autoimmune cytopenias. TRB was amplified by touch-down multiplex PCR, primer pools A and B combined. TCRdb reprocessed the multiplex PCR reads and reports one entry per CDR3 protein, with no DNA. The clone table shows several thousand distinct CDR3 sequences, with the ten largest holding approximately 30%. TRB amplification used 250 ng of peripheral blood genomic DNA. These data were also reused for a study on T cell repertoires in aging, cancer and after chemotherapy.

The material sequenced was peripheral blood. The receptors here all came from a human donor with an autoimmune cytopenia or autoimmune hepatitis (not recorded which).

The gene calls are TRBV6-6 and TRBJ2-2; TCRdb selects TRBD1, and the lack of DNA leaves this call unchecked. From germline, CDR1 is MNHNY and CDR2 SVGAGI (reference sequence). The CDR3 totals 15 residues. The chain's CDR3 is CASSRDRAGTGELFF.

This clonotype is medium-sized by frequency. The chain combines TRBV11-1 with TRBJ1-2; TCRdb picks TRBD1, but there is no DNA to check that call. The germline V gene has CDR1 SGHAT and CDR2 FQDESV (reference sequence). The CDR3 runs to 17 residues. CDR3 protein: CASTAIERDRGLSGYTF.

The rearrangement uses TRBV11-2 and TRBJ2-5; TCRdb selects TRBD1, and the lack of DNA leaves this call unchecked. Germline V gene sequence: CDR1 SGHAT, CDR2 FQNNGV. This CDR3 is built from 15 residues. The CDR3 here is CASSLGQTGTETQYF.

Frequency places this clonotype as medium-sized. The chain links TRBV20-1 to TRBJ1-2; TCRdb returns TRBD1, unconfirmable since there is no DNA. Germline CDR1 DFQATT, CDR2 SNEGSKA (reference sequence). This CDR3 contains 15 residues. The CDR3 region is CSARPTDRVRNGYTF.

This chain joins TRBV12-3 or TRBV12-4 and TRBJ2-7; without DNA, the TCRdb call of TRBD1 cannot be checked. This CDR3 region has 14 residues. CDR3 in amino acids: CASSSGPISYEQYF.

V and J are TRBV12-3 or TRBV12-4 and TRBJ2-2. The CDR3 loop spans 11 amino acids. The CDR3 spells CASTSGGELFF.

J is TRBJ1-1 and V is TRBV25-1; as DNA is missing, the TRBD1 call by TCRdb cannot be tested. The CDR3 runs to 13 residues. Per the germline V gene, CDR1 is MGHDK and CDR2 is SYGVNS. This CDR3 is CASSGQGVNEAFF.

Its frequency marks this clonotype as medium-sized (0.01 to 0.1%). The chain combines TRBV7-6 with TRBJ2-7; TCRdb's D call of TRBD1 is untestable without DNA. The CDR3 covers 15 residues. The germline V gene has CDR1 SGHVS and CDR2 FNYEAQ. This CDR3 reads CASSQLTGNLYEQYF.

The chain combines TRBV6-5 with TRBJ1-1; the D gene TCRdb calls, TRBD1, cannot be checked with no DNA. From germline, CDR1 is MNHEY and CDR2 SVGAGI. This CDR3 has 15 amino acids. The CDR3 is CASSYGGQGSTEAFF.